The T cell receptor beta chain described here comes from a study of graft-versus-host responses after intestinal transplantation. For the study at large: Each recipient received anti-thymocyte globulin induction, then tacrolimus and steroids for two to three years.

J gave up 10 bases and V 2 bases, and 4 bases lay outside the gene matches. CDR3 size: 14 residues. Germline-derived CDR1 and CDR2 are SGHDT and YYEEEE. Sequencing used immunoSEQ multiplex PCR; TCRdb keeps in-frame clones, though not all of them. Among 20,000 or so clones listed, around 78% were seen once. Regarding the study as a whole: The study found high graft-versus-host to host-versus-graft clonal ratios in allografts of patients with graft-donor T cell macrochimerism. The highest levels of circulating GvH clones went along with early declines in HvG clones after transplant. GvH clones were found in recipient marrow; some appeared first in ileum or blood.

For this clone: Antigen specificity is unknown.

Graft material was processed, releasing intraepithelial and lamina propria lymphocytes. The genes are TRBV5-6 and TRBJ1-6, with 9 bases matching TRBD1. The sequencing used ileum tissue, collected 12 days after intestinal transplant. The TCR sequence derives from a human patient who received an intestinal transplant, so some T cells may come from the graft donor. In nucleotides, the CDR3 is TGTGCCAGCAGCTTCGGGACAGGGATGTCACCCCTCCACTTT. Its translation is CASSFGTGMSPLHF.